This T cell receptor beta chain derives from a study of beta chain features in type 1 diabetes. Study-wide findings and caveats: The VDJ junctions of type 1 diabetes patients carried fewer insertions and more deletions. Shorter TCRB CDR3s, moderately but significantly so, were found in Type 1 diabetes patients in all four CD4+ subsets.

TCRB transcripts that were expressed got sequenced, as all of the isolated RNA had been reverse transcribed. Profiled with immunoSEQ multiplex PCR; TCRdb holds only in-frame clones, not every one. The sample has 50,000 to 55,000 clones; 63% are singletons. In regard to this clone: Its target is not known.

Sequences were obtained from stem cell memory CD4+ T cells from blood. The clonotype was recovered from a woman in her thirties with type 1 diabetes.

CDR3 protein: CASSLGEGQGAYTEAFF. DNA for the CDR3: TGTGCCAGCAGCTTGGGGGAGGGACAGGGGGCTTACACTGAAGCTTTCTTT. The gene calls are TRBV5-8 and TRBJ1-1, with 12 nucleotides matching TRBD1. CDR1 and CDR2 from the germline V gene are SGHTS and YDEGEE. After removal of 0 bases from V and 3 bases from J, the junction contained 6 bases not matched to a gene. The length of the CDR3 is 17 residues.